This T cell receptor (beta chain) was captured by sequencing in a study of OX40 agonist ivuxolimab in advanced cancers. Profiling relied on immunoSEQ multiplex PCR, and the TCRdb table lists in-frame clones only, not all of them. There are about 70,000 clones in the sample; about 91% occur only once, and about an eighth lies in the top ten. Germline V gene sequence: CDR1 MNHNY, CDR2 SVGAGI (reference sequence). Trimming shortened V by 11 bases and J by 3 bases, and 16 bases separated the two germline ends. The CDR3 spans 14 residues. In this sample, this clone turned up a few times. This clonotype originated in an adult with an advanced solid tumor such as melanoma, head and neck, liver or kidney cancer. The input for sequencing was CD4+ or CD8+ T cells sorted from blood, taken in a trial of the OX40 agonist ivuxolimab. The chain uses TRBV6-6 and TRBJ1-4, with a possible D match to TRBD1 (5 bases). CDR3 DNA sequence: TGTGCCGCGGGACGGGGGAATTCTAATGAAAAACTGTTTTTT. Protein sequence: CAAGRGNSNEKLFF.